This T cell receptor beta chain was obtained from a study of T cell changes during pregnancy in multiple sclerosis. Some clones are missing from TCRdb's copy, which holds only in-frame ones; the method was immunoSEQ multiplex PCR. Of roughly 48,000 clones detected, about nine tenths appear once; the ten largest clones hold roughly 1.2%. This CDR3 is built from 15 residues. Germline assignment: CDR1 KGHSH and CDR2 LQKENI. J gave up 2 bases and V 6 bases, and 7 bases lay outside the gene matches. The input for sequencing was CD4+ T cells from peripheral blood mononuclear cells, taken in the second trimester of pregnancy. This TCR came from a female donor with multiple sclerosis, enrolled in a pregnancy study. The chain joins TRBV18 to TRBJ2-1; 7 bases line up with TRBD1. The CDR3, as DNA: TGTGCCAGCTCGTCCACCGGGACAGCCTACAATGAGCAGTTCTTC. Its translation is CASSSTGTAYNEQFF.